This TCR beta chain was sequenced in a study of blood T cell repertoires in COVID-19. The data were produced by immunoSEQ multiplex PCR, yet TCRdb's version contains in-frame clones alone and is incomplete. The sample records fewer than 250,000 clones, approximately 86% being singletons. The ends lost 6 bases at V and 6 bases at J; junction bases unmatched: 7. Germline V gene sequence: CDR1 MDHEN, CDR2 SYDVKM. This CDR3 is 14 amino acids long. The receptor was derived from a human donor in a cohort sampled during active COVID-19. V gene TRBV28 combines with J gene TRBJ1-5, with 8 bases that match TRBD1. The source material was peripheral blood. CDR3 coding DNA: TGTGCCAGCAGCCTGACAGGGGTGAGTCAGCCCCAGCATTTT. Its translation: CASSLTGVSQPQHF. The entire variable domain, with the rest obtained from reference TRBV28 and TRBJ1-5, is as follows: DVKVTQSSRYLVKRTGEKVFLECVQDMDHENMFWYRQDPGLGLRLIYFSYDVKMKEKGDIPEGYSVSREKKERFSLILESASTNQTSMYLCASSLTGVSQPQHFGDGTRLSIL.